The 3 T cell receptor beta chains presented below share a single source sample, sequenced in a study of shared clonotypes between healthy human individuals. CD45RO-negative, CCR7-selected cells formed the naive CD8 fraction, which excluded terminally differentiated effector memory CD45RA+ cells. Profiled with immunoSEQ multiplex PCR; TCRdb holds only in-frame clones, not every one. The sample contains about 2.1 million clones, approximately 92% of which appear only once. Sequencing input: naive CD8+ T cells from PBMCs. These receptors were taken from a man aged 18 to 29 in good health. Some clones in this sample may be carry-over from other donors' samples.

The chain is built from TRBV5-4 and TRBJ1-1; D gene ambiguous. The CDR3 consists of 13 residues. V was pared by 0 bases and J by 3 bases, with 6 bases between. Germline V lookup: CDR1 SGHNT, CDR2 YYREEE (reference sequence). This CDR3 reads CASSLGTHTEAFF. CDR3 bases: TGTGCCAGCAGCTTGGGCACACACACTGAAGCTTTCTTT.

Of note for this clone: The sample contains more than one DNA sequence encoding this CDR3. The V and J genes are TRBV9 and TRBJ1-2, with D perhaps matching TRBD1 (6 bases). Trimming took 0 bases from V and 4 from J, leaving 10 bases between them. The germline gives CDR1 SGDLS, CDR2 YYNGEE. CDR3 length: 14 amino acids. CDR3 in amino acids: CASSVGGGSYGYTF. CDR3 in DNA: TGTGCCAGCAGCGTAGGCGGGGGCAGCTATGGCTACACCTTC.

V and J are TRBV7-3 and TRBJ1-5; no clear D gene. Trimming stripped 3 bases from V and 4 bases from J, with 13 bases between. CDR3 length: 15 amino acids. Germline-derived CDR1 and CDR2 are SGHTA and FQGTGA. CDR3 sequence: CASSFGRKPNQPQHF. The CDR3 DNA reads TGTGCCAGCAGCTTCGGCAGGAAACCGAATCAGCCCCAGCATTTT.